This TCR beta chain was sequenced in a study of T cells in Graves' hyperthyroidism and ophthalmopathy (dated by TCRdb to about 2019). Background on the whole study: Peripheral blood was sampled at the time of initial diagnosis, prior to any treatment. TCR V-J signatures able to tell the groups apart were searched for in a discovery cohort of 90 to 100 patients, of whom 40 to 45 had Graves' ophthalmopathy and around 58 had stable Graves' hyperthyroidism. Whether ophthalmopathy could be predicted prospectively was tested in an independent validation cohort made up of fewer than 20 hyperthyroidism patients plus 17 patients who later progressed to ophthalmopathy. For training and testing, the 95 to 100 patients in the discovery cohort were randomly divided in a 7:3 ratio. Following sampling, methimazole starting at 30 mg daily was given to hyperthyroidism patients, and high-dose intravenous methylprednisolone was given to ophthalmopathy patients. The paper describes TCR Vbeta CDR3 sequencing of some 130 peripheral blood samples, made up of some 42 ophthalmopathy patients, around 73 hyperthyroidism patients and approximately 17 progressor patients. In about 6 Graves' hyperthyroidism patients, the study also compared T-cell repertoires from thyroid tissue with T-cell repertoires from blood. Overall results and qualifications from the work: Sample size was not statistically predetermined, and blinding of investigators to group allocation was not performed. In cross-validation, a model built on a 13 V-J signature told ophthalmopathy apart from stable hyperthyroidism with over 85% sensitivity and about 81% specificity, and in testing the same model reached 80%/75%. Most expanded thyroid clonotypes (frequency above 0.001) were also detected in blood, suggesting blood repertoires may reflect thyroid immune responses. In validation, progression to ophthalmopathy was predicted by the model with 70% to 71% sensitivity and roughly 72% specificity, a median of 6.5 months before onset.

The TCR beta CDR3 regions were amplified from RNA transcripts. The TCR CDR3 was subjected to a first round of RT-PCR using the HTBI primer set and the Qiagen OneStep RT-PCR kit. The libraries were constructed in a second round of multiplex PCR and then size-selected and purified. Paired-end sequencing of the libraries was performed with 100 bp reads on an Illumina HiSeq2000. In the paper's pipeline: SOAPnuke was used to process the raw data, with reads discarded if the reads contained adapters or uncalled bases, had a mean Phred below 15, or lacked an exact constant-primer or identifier match. COPE v1.2.5 was used to merge the high-quality paired reads, and each unique nucleotide sequence was defined as a clonotype. Clonotypes were aligned to IMGT TRBV, TRBD and TRBJ reference segments using MiTCR v1.1. Only V-J combinations with frequency above 0.0001, covering about 99% of repertoires, were analysed. A TCS score was defined as the ratio of F50 (clonal expansion) to E x V (chaos), with BLOSUM62-based TCRdist applied between CDR3 peptides within each V-J. Welch's t-statistics and random forest reduced roughly 500 V-J features to 13, which were used in a naive Bayes classifier (R e1071). In-frame beta chains were kept once TCRdb had trimmed the public reads at Q25 with fastp and called clones with MiXCR. Records with the same CDR3 protein are collapsed into one entry carrying the most frequent genes and DNA. TCRdb, not the original authors, processed these V and J calls. This sample holds around 480,000 distinct CDR3 sequences; about an eighth were observed only once. Together, the top ten hold less than 20% of the sample.

This clonotype came up many times. It lacks a known antigen. No much larger clonotype is one base removed from it; base qualities were not supplied. A patient counted as having stable Graves' hyperthyroidism if no progression to ophthalmopathy occurred over 18 months of follow-up. Hyperthyroidism patients were newly diagnosed, with disease duration under 2 months, and aged 18 to 65 years. The study excluded patients with uncontrolled infections, other autoimmune diseases, pregnancy or lactation. Clinical symptoms, serum thyroxine and TRAb, thyroid ultrasound, and orbital computed tomography formed the basis for the diagnoses. Ficoll-Paque density gradient centrifugation was used to isolate PBMCs from around 9.1 ml of fresh peripheral blood. Trizol reagent was used to extract total RNA, and RNA quality was then checked on an Agilent 2100 Bioanalyzer. V trim: 2 bases; J trim: 0 bases; unmatched bases: 3. CDR1 SGHAT and CDR2 FQNNGV are derived from the germline V gene. Its CDR3 holds 15 amino acids, cysteine through valine. CDR3 DNA is the only sequence kept; it has 45 bases, read in frame from the first base.

This TCR came from a woman aged 18-35 years with Graves' hyperthyroidism. The sequenced sample was blood. The rearranged segments are TRBV11-2 and TRBJ2-7; 8 bases in the middle match TRBD2. The sequence in DNA is TGTGCCAGCAGCTTATCGGGGGGGAGCTCCTACGAGCAGTACGTC. This sequence encodes CASSLSGGSSYEQYV.